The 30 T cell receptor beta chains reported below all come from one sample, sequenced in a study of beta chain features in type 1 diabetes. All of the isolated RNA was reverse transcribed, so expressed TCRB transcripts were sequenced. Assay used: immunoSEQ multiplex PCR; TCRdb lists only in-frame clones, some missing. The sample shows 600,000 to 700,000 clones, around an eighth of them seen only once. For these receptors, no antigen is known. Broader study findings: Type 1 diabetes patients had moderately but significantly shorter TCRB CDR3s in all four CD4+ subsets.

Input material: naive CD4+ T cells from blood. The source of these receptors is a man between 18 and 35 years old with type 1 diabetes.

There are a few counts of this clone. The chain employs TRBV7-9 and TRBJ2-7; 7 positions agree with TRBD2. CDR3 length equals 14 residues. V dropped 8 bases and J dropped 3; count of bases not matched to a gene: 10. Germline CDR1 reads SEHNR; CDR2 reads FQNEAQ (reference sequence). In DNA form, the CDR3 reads TGTGCCAGCGCAAGGGGACTAACTCTCTACGAGCAGTACTTC. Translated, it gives CASARGLTLYEQYF.

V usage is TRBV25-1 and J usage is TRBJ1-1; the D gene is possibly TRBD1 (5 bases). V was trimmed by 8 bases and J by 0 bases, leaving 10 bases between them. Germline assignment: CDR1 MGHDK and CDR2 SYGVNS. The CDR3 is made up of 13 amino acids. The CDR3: CASGGELNTEAFF. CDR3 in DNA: TGTGCCAGCGGGGGGGAGTTGAACACTGAAGCTTTCTTT.

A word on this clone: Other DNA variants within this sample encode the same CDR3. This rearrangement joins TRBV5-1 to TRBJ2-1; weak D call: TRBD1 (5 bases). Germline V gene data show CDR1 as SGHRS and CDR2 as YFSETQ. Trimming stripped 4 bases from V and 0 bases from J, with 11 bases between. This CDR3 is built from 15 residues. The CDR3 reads CASSLTGSSYNEQFF. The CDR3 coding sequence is TGCGCCAGCAGCCTAACAGGTAGCTCCTACAATGAGCAGTTCTTC.

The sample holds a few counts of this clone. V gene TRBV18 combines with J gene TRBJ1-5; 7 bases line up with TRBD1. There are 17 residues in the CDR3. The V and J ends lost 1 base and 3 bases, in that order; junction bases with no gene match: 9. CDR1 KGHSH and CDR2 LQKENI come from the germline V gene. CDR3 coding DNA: TGTGCCAGCTCACCACAGGCCCCAGGGGGAGTCAATCAGCCCCAGCATTTT. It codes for CASSPQAPGGVNQPQHF.

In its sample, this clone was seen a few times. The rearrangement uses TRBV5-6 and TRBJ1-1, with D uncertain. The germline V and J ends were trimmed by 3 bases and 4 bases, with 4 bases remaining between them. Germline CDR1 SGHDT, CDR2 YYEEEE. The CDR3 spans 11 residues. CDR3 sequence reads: CASSSFTEAFF. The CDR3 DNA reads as TGTGCCAGCAGCTCTTTCACTGAAGCTTTCTTT.

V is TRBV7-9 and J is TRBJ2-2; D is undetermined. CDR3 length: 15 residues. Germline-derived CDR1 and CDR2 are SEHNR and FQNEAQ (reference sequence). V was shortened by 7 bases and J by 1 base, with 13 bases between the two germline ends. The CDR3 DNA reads TGTGCCAGCAAACACTTCCTAGAGAACACCGGGGAGCTGTTTTTT. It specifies CASKHFLENTGELFF.

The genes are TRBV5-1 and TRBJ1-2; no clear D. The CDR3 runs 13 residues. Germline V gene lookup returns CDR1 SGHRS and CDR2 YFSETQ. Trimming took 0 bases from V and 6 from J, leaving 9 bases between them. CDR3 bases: TGCGCCAGCAGCTTGGAAGGTCAGGATGGCTACACCTTC. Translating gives CASSLEGQDGYTF.

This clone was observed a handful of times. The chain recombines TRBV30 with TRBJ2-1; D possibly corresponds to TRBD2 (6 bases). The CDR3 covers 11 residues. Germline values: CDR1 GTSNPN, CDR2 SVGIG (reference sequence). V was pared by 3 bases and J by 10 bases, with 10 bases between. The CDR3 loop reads CAWSAGGEQFF. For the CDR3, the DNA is TGTGCCTGGAGCGCAGGAGGGGAGCAGTTCTTC.

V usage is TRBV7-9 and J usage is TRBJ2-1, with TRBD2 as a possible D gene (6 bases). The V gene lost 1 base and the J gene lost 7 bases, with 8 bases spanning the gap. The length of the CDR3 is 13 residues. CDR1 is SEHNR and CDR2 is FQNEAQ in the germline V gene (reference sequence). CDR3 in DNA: TGTGCCAGCAGCTTAGGGACTACGAATGAGCAGTTCTTC. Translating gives CASSLGTTNEQFF.

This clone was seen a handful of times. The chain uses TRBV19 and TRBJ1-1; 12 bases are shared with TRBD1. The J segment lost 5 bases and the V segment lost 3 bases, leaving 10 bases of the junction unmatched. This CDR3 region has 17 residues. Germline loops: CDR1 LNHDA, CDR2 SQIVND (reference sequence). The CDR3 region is CASSIDRDRGLVTEAFF. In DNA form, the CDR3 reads TGTGCCAGTAGTATCGATCGGGACAGGGGGCTGGTTACTGAAGCTTTCTTT.

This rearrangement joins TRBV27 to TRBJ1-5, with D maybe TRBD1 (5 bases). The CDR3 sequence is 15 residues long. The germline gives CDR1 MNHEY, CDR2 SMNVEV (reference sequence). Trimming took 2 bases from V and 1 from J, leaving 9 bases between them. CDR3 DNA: TGTGCCAGCAGTTTACTCGGGGGAAGCAATCAGCCCCAGCATTTT. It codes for CASSLLGGSNQPQHF.

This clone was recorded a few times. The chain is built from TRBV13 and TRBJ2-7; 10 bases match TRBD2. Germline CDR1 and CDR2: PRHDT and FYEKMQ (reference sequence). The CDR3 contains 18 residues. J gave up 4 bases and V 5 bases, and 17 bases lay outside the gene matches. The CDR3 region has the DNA TGTGCCAGCAGCCTCCTCATGGGTAGCGGGGGGATAGATTACGAGCAGTACTTC. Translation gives CASSLLMGSGGIDYEQYF.

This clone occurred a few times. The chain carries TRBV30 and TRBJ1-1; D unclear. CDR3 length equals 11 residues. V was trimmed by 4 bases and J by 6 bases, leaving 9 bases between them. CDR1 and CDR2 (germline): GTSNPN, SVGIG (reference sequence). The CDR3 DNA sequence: TGTGCCTGGACCAGAAGTGCTGAAGCTTTCTTT. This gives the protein CAWTRSAEAFF.

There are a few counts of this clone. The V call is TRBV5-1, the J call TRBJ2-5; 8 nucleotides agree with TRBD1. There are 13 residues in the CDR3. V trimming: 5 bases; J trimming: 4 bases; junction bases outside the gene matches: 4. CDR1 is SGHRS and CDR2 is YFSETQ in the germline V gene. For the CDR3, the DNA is TGCGCCAGCAGGCCGACAGGGGCAGAGACCCAGTACTTC. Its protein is CASRPTGAETQYF.

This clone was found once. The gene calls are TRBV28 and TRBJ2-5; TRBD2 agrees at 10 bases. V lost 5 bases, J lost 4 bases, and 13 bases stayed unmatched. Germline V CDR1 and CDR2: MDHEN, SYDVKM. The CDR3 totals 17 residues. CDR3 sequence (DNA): TGTGCCAGCAGTACTAGCGGGGCCCATGGGTTTGTAGAGACCCAGTACTTC. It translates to CASSTSGAHGFVETQYF.

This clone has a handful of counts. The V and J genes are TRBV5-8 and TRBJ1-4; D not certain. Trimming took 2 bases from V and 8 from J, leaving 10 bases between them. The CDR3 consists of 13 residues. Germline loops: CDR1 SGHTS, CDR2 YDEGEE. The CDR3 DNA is TGTGCCAGCAGCTTCCGGATCGTCGAAAAACTGTTTTTT. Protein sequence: CASSFRIVEKLFF.

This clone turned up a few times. CDR3: CAWRLSGGRTDTQYF. CDR3 DNA: TGTGCCTGGAGGCTAAGCGGGGGCCGCACAGATACGCAGTATTTT. This chain connects TRBV30 to TRBJ2-3, with 8 positions matching TRBD2. The junction had 6 bases not matched to a gene; V was cut back by 3 bases and J by 1 base. CDR3 length equals 15 residues. The germline V gene encodes CDR1 GTSNPN and CDR2 SVGIG (reference sequence).

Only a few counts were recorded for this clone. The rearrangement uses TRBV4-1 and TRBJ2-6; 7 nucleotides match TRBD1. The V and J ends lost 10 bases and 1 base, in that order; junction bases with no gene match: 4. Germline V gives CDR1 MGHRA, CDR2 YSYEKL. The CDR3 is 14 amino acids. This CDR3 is CATKTGSGANVLTF. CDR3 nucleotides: TGCGCCACCAAGACAGGGTCTGGGGCCAACGTCCTGACTTTC.

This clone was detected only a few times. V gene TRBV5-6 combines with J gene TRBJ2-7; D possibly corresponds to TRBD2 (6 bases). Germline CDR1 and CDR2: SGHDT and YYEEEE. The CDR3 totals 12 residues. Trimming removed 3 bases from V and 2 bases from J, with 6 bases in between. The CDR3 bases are TGTGCCAGCAGCTCGGGGGCCTACGAGCAGTACTTC. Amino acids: CASSSGAYEQYF.

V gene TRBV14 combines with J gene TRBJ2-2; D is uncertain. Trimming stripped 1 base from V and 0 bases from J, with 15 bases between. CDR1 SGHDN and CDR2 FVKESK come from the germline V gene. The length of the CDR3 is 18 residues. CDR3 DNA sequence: TGTGCCAGCAGCCAAGGAGTCCAAGGGTGGGCGAACACCGGGGAGCTGTTTTTT. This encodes CASSQGVQGWANTGELFF.

The CDR3 nucleotides read TGTGCCAGCAGTGAAGCGGGGCAGGGAGAAAAACTGTTTTTT. It codes for CASSEAGQGEKLFF. The chain recombines TRBV6-1 with TRBJ1-4; D may be TRBD1 (5 bases). Germline-derived CDR1 and CDR2 are MNHNS and SASEGT. This CDR3 comprises 14 residues. V dropped 0 bases and J dropped 8 bases, with 10 bases sitting between them.

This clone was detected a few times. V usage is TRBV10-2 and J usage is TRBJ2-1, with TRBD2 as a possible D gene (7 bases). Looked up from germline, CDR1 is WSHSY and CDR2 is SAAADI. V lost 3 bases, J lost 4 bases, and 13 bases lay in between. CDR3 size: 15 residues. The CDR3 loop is CASSDEGGPYNEQFF. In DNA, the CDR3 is TGCGCCAGCAGTGACGAGGGGGGGCCGTACAATGAGCAGTTCTTC.

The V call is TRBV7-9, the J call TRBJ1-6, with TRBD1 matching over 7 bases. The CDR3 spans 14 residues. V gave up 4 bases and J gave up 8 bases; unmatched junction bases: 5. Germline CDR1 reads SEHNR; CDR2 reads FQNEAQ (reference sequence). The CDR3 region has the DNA TGTGCCAGCAGCTCGGACAGGAGTGATTCACCCCTCCACTTT. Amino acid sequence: CASSSDRSDSPLHF.

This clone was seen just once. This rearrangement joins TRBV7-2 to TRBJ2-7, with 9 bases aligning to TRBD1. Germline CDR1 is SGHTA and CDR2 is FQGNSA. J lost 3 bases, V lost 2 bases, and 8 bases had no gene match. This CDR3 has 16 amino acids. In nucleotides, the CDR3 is TGTGCCAGCAGCTTAAGGCTGGGACAGGGTTTCTACGAGCAGTACTTC. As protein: CASSLRLGQGFYEQYF.

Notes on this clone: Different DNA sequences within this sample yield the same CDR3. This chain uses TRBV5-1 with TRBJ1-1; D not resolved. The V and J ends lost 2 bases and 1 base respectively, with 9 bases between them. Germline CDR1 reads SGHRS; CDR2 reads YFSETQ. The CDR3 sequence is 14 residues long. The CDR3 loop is CASSFGQSNTEAFF. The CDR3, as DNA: TGCGCCAGCAGCTTTGGGCAGTCGAACACTGAAGCTTTCTTT. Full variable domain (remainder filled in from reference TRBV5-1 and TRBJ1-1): KAGVTQTPRYLIKTRGQQVTLSCSPISGHRSVSWYQQTPGQGLQFLFEYFSETQRNKGNFPGRFSGRQFSNSRSEMNVSTLELGDSALYLCASSFGQSNTEAFFGQGTRLTVV.

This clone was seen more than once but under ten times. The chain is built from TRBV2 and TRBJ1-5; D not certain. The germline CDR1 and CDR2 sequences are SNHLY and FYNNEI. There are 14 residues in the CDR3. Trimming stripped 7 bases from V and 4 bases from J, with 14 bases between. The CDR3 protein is CASTSMRINQPQHF. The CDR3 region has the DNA TGTGCCAGCACATCCATGCGGATAAATCAGCCCCAGCATTTT.

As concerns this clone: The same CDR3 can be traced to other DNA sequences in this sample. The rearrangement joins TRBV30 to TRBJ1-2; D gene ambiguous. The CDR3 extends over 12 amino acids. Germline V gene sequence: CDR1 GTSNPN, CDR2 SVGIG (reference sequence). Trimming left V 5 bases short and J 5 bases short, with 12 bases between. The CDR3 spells CAWSVLDYGYTF. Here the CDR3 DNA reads TGTGCCTGGTCGGTCCTGGATTATGGCTACACCTTC.

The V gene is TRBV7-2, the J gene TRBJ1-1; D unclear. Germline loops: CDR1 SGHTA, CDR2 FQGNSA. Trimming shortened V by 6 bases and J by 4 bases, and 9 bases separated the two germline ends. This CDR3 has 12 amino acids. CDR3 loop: CASRPRPTEAFF. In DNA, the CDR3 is TGTGCCAGCAGGCCTCGTCCCACTGAAGCTTTCTTT.

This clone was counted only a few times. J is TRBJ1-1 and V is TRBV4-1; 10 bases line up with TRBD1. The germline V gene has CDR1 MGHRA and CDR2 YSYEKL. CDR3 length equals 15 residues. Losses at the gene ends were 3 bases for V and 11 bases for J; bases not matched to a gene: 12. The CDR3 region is CASSQEDRGRTRAFF. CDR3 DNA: TGCGCCAGCAGCCAGGAGGACAGGGGGAGGACGAGGGCTTTCTTT.

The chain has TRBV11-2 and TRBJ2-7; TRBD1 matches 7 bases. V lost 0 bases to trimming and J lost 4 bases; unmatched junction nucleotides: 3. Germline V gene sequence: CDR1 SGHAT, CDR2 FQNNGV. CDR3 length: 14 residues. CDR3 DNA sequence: TGTGCCAGCAGCTTAGAAGGGGGCATATACGAGCAGTACTTC. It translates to CASSLEGGIYEQYF.